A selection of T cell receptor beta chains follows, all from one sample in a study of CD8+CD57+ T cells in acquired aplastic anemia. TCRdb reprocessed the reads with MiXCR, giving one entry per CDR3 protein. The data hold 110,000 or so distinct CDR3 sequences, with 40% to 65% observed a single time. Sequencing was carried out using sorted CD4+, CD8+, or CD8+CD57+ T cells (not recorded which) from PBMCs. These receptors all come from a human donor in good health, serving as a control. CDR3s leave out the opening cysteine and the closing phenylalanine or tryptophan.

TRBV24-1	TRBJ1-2	ARQVANYGYT
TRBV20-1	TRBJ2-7	SARHTGGSPY
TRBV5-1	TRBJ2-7	ASTLEANAYEQY
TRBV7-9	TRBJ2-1	ASSLREQF
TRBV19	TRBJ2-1	ASSLSRDLSSYNEQF
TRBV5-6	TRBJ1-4	TSSLGMQGGGEKLF
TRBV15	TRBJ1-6	ATSREIGAGVRSPLH
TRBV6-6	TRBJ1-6	ASSYSRGGSPLH
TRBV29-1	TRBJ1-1	SGHTNTEAF
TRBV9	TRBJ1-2	ASSVVGQGYGYT
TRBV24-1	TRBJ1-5	ATSSPTESNQPQH
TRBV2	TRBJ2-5	ASSGVLALGTQY
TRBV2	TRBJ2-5	ASSELTGQETQY
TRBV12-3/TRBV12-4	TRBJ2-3	ASSGETSGKTDTQY
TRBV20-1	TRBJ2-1	SASRRGRPYNEQF
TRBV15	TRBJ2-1	ATSREQEINEQF
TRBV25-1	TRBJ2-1	ASSGGAYEQF
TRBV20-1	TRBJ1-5	SAWEGRNQPQH
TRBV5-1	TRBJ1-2	ASSSPGIDYGYT
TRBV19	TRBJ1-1	ASFGAEAF
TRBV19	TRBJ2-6	ASSLRTGANVLT
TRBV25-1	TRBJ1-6	ASSLDLGGVGDSPLH
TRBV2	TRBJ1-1	ASSSPGGLTTEAF
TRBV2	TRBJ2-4	ASSAGGAAKNIQY
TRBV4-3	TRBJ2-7	ASSQGQGDTYEQY
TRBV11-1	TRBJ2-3	ASTGTSGSRGTDTQY
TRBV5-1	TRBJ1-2	ASNSDGNYGYT
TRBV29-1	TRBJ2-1	SVEGAWNRQGIYNEQF
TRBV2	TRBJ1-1	ASIVVHPDTEAF
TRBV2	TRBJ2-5	ASSVVAGAGTQY
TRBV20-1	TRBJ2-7	SAVSGSSYEQY
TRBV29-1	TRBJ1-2	SVEAQGAGYYGCT
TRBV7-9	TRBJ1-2	ASSLANGGGYT
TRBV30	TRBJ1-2	AWSVPAGGA
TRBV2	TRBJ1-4	AGGQGTTNEKLF
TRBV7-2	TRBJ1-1	ASSGGQPNTEAF
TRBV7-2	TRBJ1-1	ASVSLNTEAF
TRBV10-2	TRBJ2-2	ASLVDPGNTGELF
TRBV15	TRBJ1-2	ATSRRDVNGYT
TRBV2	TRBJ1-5	ASSELTGNQPQH